These 27 T cell receptor beta chains originate from one sample sequenced in a study of T cell clonality in common variable immunodeficiency. TCRdb's table, derived via immunoSEQ multiplex PCR, lists solely in-frame clones and lacks some. Recorded here are tens of thousands of clones, none singletons. Input material: peripheral blood mononuclear cells. These receptors all stem from a person between 18 and 75 years old in good health.

This clone was seen repeatedly, ten times or more. CDR3 in amino acids: CASSQKASGGVVVETQYF. Partial CDR3 DNA: TGCGCCAGCAGCCAAAAGGCTAGCGGGGGGGTTGTTGTGGAGACC. V and J are TRBV4-1 and TRBJ2-5; 12 bases align to TRBD2. The read terminates 3 residues before the CDR3 end, so the remaining end is supplied by the germline J gene. V shed 2 bases and J 5 bases; nucleotides not matched to a gene: 12. CDR1 and CDR2 (germline): MGHRA, YSYEKL. The CDR3 covers 18 residues.

At least ten counts were recorded for this clone. The read ends 3 residues shy of where the CDR3 ends; the end is completed using the germline J gene. J is TRBJ1-1 and V is TRBV5-1; the D is unclear. CDR3 size: 14 residues. In germline, CDR1 is SGHRS, CDR2 YFSETQ. The ends were cut back, 4 bases at V and 4 bases at J, with 14 bases in the middle. CDR3 bases read: TGCGCCAGCAGCAACGACGGGTTAGGCACTGAA. Its translation: CASSNDGLGTE. The complete CDR3 reads CASSNDGLGTEAFF.

The sample holds many counts of this clone. CDR3 DNA (partial): TGTGCCTGGAGTGTTGGGCTCGCCCAAGAGACC. Amino acid sequence: CAWSVGLAQET. The full CDR3 protein reads CAWSVGLAQETQYF. This rearrangement joins TRBV30 to TRBJ2-5; D unresolved. The read stops 3 residues short of the end of the CDR3; the missing end is completed from the germline J gene. The CDR3 has 14 residues. Germline V gene data show CDR1 as GTSNPN and CDR2 as SVGIG (reference sequence). V gave up 0 bases and J gave up 1 base, with 9 bases separating them.

This clone was counted ten times or more. The CDR3 is cut off 3 residues early in the read; its end comes from the germline J gene. The V and J genes are TRBV29-1 and TRBJ2-3, with D perhaps matching TRBD1 (6 bases). This CDR3 is 15 amino acids long. Per germline, CDR1 SQVTM and CDR2 ANQGSEA. Trimming left V 0 bases short and J 3 bases short, with 13 bases between. CDR3 sequence: CSVEENRVVTDTQYF. The CDR3 bases that were read are TGCAGCGTTGAAGAGAACAGGGTGGTTACAGATACG.

Comment on this clone: The read comes to an end 3 residues before the CDR3 does, leaving the germline J gene to fill in the end. This chain uses TRBV7-9 with TRBJ2-7, with 10 bases matching TRBD1. The ends lost 5 bases at V and 2 bases at J; junction bases unmatched: 3. The CDR3 is 14 residues long. CDR1 SEHNR and CDR2 FQNEAQ come from the germline V gene (reference sequence). The DNA read from the CDR3 is TGTGCCAGCAGCCCAGGACAGGGGGCCTACGAG. As protein: CASSPGQGAYE. The CDR3 reads in full as CASSPGQGAYEQYF.

This clone was seen many times. Read sequence stops 3 residues before the CDR3 end, and the germline J gene provides the missing end. The rearrangement joins TRBV5-6 to TRBJ2-3; 10 bases fit TRBD1. After removal of 4 bases from V and 6 bases from J, the junction contained 5 bases not matched to a gene. The CDR3 extends over 14 amino acids. Germline CDR1 is SGHDT and CDR2 is YYEEEE. CDR3 DNA, as far as it was read: TGTGCCAGCAGCGCGACAGGGGGCGCGGATACG. It encodes CASSATGGADT. The full CDR3 is CASSATGGADTQYF.

This clone was seen ten or more times. The read ends 3 residues shy of where the CDR3 ends; the end is completed using the germline J gene. This chain uses TRBV6-1 with TRBJ2-7, with TRBD1 identical over 8 bases. Germline loops: CDR1 MNHNS, CDR2 SASEGT. The J segment lost 4 bases and the V segment lost 0 bases, leaving 5 bases of the junction unmatched. The CDR3 contains 15 residues. Partial CDR3 DNA: TGTGCCAGCAGTGAAGCGGTGGACAGGGTGTACGAG. Translated, it gives CASSEAVDRVYE. The whole CDR3 protein is CASSEAVDRVYEQYF.

In this sample, this clone turned up many times. The read terminates 3 residues before the CDR3 end, so the remaining end is supplied by the germline J gene. The genes are TRBV7-2 and TRBJ2-5, with 9 positions matching TRBD2. Germline loops: CDR1 SGHTA, CDR2 FQGNSA. Germline trimming cut 7 bases from V and 5 bases from J; bases unmatched to any gene: 11. The CDR3 is 15 amino acids. The DNA read from the CDR3 is TGTGCCAGCACCGCTTCGACTAGCGGCACGGAGACC. Translating it yields CASTASTSGTET. The whole CDR3 protein reads CASTASTSGTETQYF.

Regarding this clone: The sequence runs out 3 residues before the end of the CDR3; the remainder is reconstructed from the germline J gene. The rearrangement joins TRBV30 to TRBJ2-3, with a tentative D call TRBD2 (6 bases). Looked up from germline, CDR1 is GTSNPN and CDR2 is SVGIG (reference sequence). This CDR3 has 15 amino acids. This CDR3 reads CAWSVFGGSNQPQYF. The CDR3 bases that were read are TGTGCCTGGAGTGTATTCGGGGGTAGCAATCAGCCG.

Worth noting for this clone: The read gets to within 3 residues of the CDR3 end, and the germline J gene fills in the rest. The chain employs TRBV7-6 and TRBJ2-3; 7 positions agree with TRBD1. V trimming: 5 bases; J trimming: 1 base; junction bases outside the gene matches: 6. There are 15 residues in the CDR3. Germline V gene lookup returns CDR1 SGHVS and CDR2 FNYEAQ. Incomplete CDR3 DNA: TGTGCCAGCAGCGCTCGAGGGGGCGGCACAGATACG. This encodes CASSARGGGTDT. The complete CDR3 protein is CASSARGGGTDTQYF. The complete variable domain, with remaining parts taken from reference TRBV7-6 and TRBJ2-3, reads GAGVSQSPRYKVTKRGQDVALRCDPISGHVSLYWYRQALGQGPEFLTYFNYEAQQDKSGLPNDRFSAERPEGSISTLTIQRTEQRDSAMYRCASSARGGGTDTQYFGPGTRLTVL.

This clone was seen a few times. The CDR3 protein is CASGRQGLGFQPQHF. CDR3 bases read: TGTGCCAGCGGTAGGCAGGGACTAGGATTTCAGCCC. The V call is TRBV2, the J call TRBJ1-5, with a possible D match to TRBD1 (5 bases). The observed sequence ends 3 residues before the CDR3 terminus, with the missing tail filled in from the germline J gene. There are 15 residues in the CDR3. Trimming took 8 bases from V and 6 from J, leaving 20 bases between them. Per the germline V gene, CDR1 is SNHLY and CDR2 is FYNNEI.

Worth noting for this clone: The read halts 3 residues ahead of the CDR3 end, with the missing end drawn from the germline J gene. This chain links TRBV7-9 with TRBJ2-3; TRBD2 aligns across 8 bases. The V segment lost 6 bases and the J segment 2 bases; nucleotides outside the gene matches: 7. Germline V CDR1 and CDR2: SEHNR, FQNEAQ (reference sequence). The CDR3 is made up of 15 amino acids. The CDR3 DNA, read in part, is TGTGCCAGCAGGGGCGGGGGGCTAACCACAGATACG. It encodes CASRGGGLTTDT. The full CDR3 protein is CASRGGGLTTDTQYF.

This clone was picked up many times. Read coverage stops 3 residues before the CDR3 terminus; the germline J gene supplies the remainder. Other DNA sequences in this sample translate to the same CDR3. The rearrangement uses TRBV19 and TRBJ2-4, with 7 bases aligning to TRBD1. The CDR3 loop spans 22 amino acids. V lost 0 bases and J lost 0; bases outside the gene matches: 20. Germline lookup yields CDR1 LNHDA and CDR2 SQIVND (reference sequence). Partial CDR3 DNA: TGTGCCAGTAGTATAGATTGGACAGGTTCCCCGGGGACACTAATAGCCAAAAACATT. It translates to CASSIDWTGSPGTLIAKNI. The whole CDR3 sequence reads CASSIDWTGSPGTLIAKNIQYF.

About this clone: The read ends 3 residues early relative to the CDR3; the germline J gene fills the gap. The rearrangement uses TRBV19 and TRBJ1-2, with D hard to call. Germline CDR1 reads LNHDA; CDR2 reads SQIVND (reference sequence). CDR3 length equals 13 residues. CDR3 DNA, as far as it was read: TGTGCCAGTTCACTAGTTGGGCCCTACGAC. Translating it yields CASSLVGPYD. The whole CDR3 sequence is CASSLVGPYDYTF.

The table lists this clone with many counts. The CDR3 goes on 3 residues after the read ends, and that part is filled in from the germline J gene. The chain couples TRBV20-1 to TRBJ2-2; 9 nucleotides line up with TRBD1. Germline V CDR1 and CDR2: DFQATT, SNEGSKA (reference sequence). With V trimmed by 6 bases and J by 4 bases, 3 bases remained unmatched. The length of the CDR3 is 13 residues. The CDR3 DNA, read in part, is TGCAGTGCCAAGACAGGGGGCACCGGGGAG. This gives the protein CSAKTGGTGE. In full, the CDR3 is CSAKTGGTGELFF.

This clone was recorded many times. The CDR3 goes on 3 residues after the read ends, and that part is filled in from the germline J gene. The chain joins TRBV20-1 to TRBJ1-2, with a weak D call TRBD1 (6 bases). Germline CDR1 DFQATT, CDR2 SNEGSKA (reference sequence). The V end lost 1 base, the J end lost 4 bases, and 13 bases lay between the germline ends. The CDR3 has 14 residues. The CDR3 DNA, read in part, is TGCAGTGCTAGAGTGGACAGTTTTTCCTATGGC. This translates into CSARVDSFSYG. The entire CDR3 protein is CSARVDSFSYGYTF.

This clone was seen at least ten times. The CDR3 goes on 3 residues after the read ends, and that part is filled in from the germline J gene. The chain recombines TRBV30 with TRBJ1-1, with TRBD1 matching 7 bases. J gave up 6 bases and V 1 base, and 11 bases lay outside the gene matches. Germline-derived CDR1 and CDR2 are GTSNPN and SVGIG (reference sequence). The CDR3 loop spans 15 amino acids. The sequenced part of the CDR3 DNA is TGTGCCTGGAGTGAAGTCGAGGGGGCAAAGTCTGAA. Amino acids: CAWSEVEGAKSE. The CDR3 reads in full as CAWSEVEGAKSEAFF.

The sample holds many counts of this clone. The CDR3 is cut off 3 residues early in the read; its end comes from the germline J gene. V usage is TRBV20-1 and J usage is TRBJ2-7, with a possible D match to TRBD2 (7 bases). CDR1 is DFQATT, CDR2 SNEGSKA, per germline (reference sequence). V was pared by 3 bases and J by 4 bases, with 22 bases between. The CDR3 is 16 amino acids. Incomplete CDR3 DNA: TGCAGTGCTAGGGGGGGGCGTGGCAGTGGAACATACGAG. It encodes CSARGGRGSGTYE. In full, the CDR3 is CSARGGRGSGTYEQYF.

The table lists this clone with many counts. The CDR3 DNA, read in part, is TGCGCCATTAAGGACAGGGGGTGGCTGAACACTGAA. Translated, it gives CAIKDRGWLNTE. The whole CDR3 protein reads CAIKDRGWLNTEAFF. The chain recombines TRBV5-1 with TRBJ1-1; TRBD1 matches 10 bases. The sequence runs out 3 residues before the end of the CDR3; the remainder is reconstructed from the germline J gene. V was pared by 9 bases and J by 0 bases, with 8 bases of the junction left unmatched. The germline V gene has CDR1 SGHRS and CDR2 YFSETQ. The CDR3 is 15 amino acids. Together with reference TRBV5-1 and TRBJ1-1, the CDR3 gives the full variable domain: KAGVTQTPRYLIKTRGQQVTLSCSPISGHRSVSWYQQTPGQGLQFLFEYFSETQRNKGNFPGRFSGRQFSNSRSEMNVSTLELGDSALYLCAIKDRGWLNTEAFFGQGTRLTVV.

This clone was recorded at least ten times. Read sequence stops 3 residues before the CDR3 end, and the germline J gene provides the missing end. The chain joins TRBV20-1 to TRBJ1-6; possibly TRBD1 for D (5 bases). V dropped 2 bases and J dropped 1 base, with 6 bases sitting between them. The CDR3 runs to 14 residues. Germline CDR1 and CDR2: DFQATT and SNEGSKA (reference sequence). The part of the CDR3 DNA that was read is TGCAGTGCTAGAAAGGGGTCCTATAATTCACCC. The encoded protein is CSARKGSYNSP. The CDR3 in full is CSARKGSYNSPLHF.

This clone has at least ten counts. The read ends 3 residues early relative to the CDR3; the germline J gene fills the gap. This rearrangement joins TRBV5-1 to TRBJ2-2; 13 bases align to TRBD2. Germline CDR1 is SGHRS and CDR2 is YFSETQ. The CDR3 extends over 16 amino acids. Germline trimming cut 6 bases from V and 2 bases from J; bases unmatched to any gene: 4. The sequenced CDR3 bases are TGCGCCAGCACGGGACTAGCGGGGCCCAACACCGGGGAG. Residues: CASTGLAGPNTGE. The entire CDR3 sequence reads CASTGLAGPNTGELFF.

This clone came up many times. The read terminates 3 residues ahead of where the CDR3 ends, so the germline J gene completes it. The chain uses TRBV5-1 and TRBJ2-7, with 12 bases fitting TRBD2. Germline V lookup: CDR1 SGHRS, CDR2 YFSETQ. CDR3 length: 15 residues. V lost 4 bases to trimming and J lost 2 bases; unmatched junction nucleotides: 4. The CDR3 loop reads CASSRLAGETYEQYF. Incomplete CDR3 DNA: TGCGCCAGCAGCCGACTAGCGGGAGAGACCTACGAG.

This clone has more than one count but fewer than ten. The read stops 3 residues short of the end of the CDR3; the missing end is completed from the germline J gene. V is TRBV7-3 and J is TRBJ2-5; D remains unclear. The CDR3 is 13 amino acids. Between the trimmed V and J ends, which lost 3 bases and 7 bases, there was a span of 12 bases. Germline CDR1 SGHTA, CDR2 FQGTGA. CDR3: CASSLSRGRTQYF. Partial CDR3 DNA: TGTGCCAGCAGCTTGAGCCGCGGAAGGACC.

This clone has ten or more counts. The read gets to within 3 residues of the CDR3 end, and the germline J gene fills in the rest. This chain uses TRBV7-6 with TRBJ1-4, with no clear D. CDR3 length equals 13 residues. Germline CDR1 and CDR2: SGHVS and FNYEAQ. V was clipped by 4 bases and J by 3 bases, with 6 bases between them. The sequenced part of the CDR3 DNA is TGTGCCAGCAGCTCCTATCCTAATGAAAAA. Encoded protein: CASSSYPNEK. The complete CDR3 protein is CASSSYPNEKLFF.

There are many counts of this clone. The CDR3 is cut off 3 residues early in the read; its end comes from the germline J gene. J is TRBJ2-5 and V is TRBV19, with 7 bases matching TRBD1. With 7 bases clipped from V and 1 base from J, the junction kept 3 bases outside the gene matches. This CDR3 contains 13 residues. The germline V gene encodes CDR1 LNHDA and CDR2 SQIVND (reference sequence). This CDR3 is CASTYRGQETQYF. CDR3 DNA (partial): TGTGCCAGTACCTACAGGGGCCAAGAGACC.

This clone was found many times. The CDR3 end is not reached by the read, which stops 3 residues before it; the germline J gene fills it in. The V call is TRBV6-1, the J call TRBJ1-1; D gene uncertain. CDR3 length equals 16 residues. V dropped 4 bases and J dropped 1 base, with 16 bases sitting between them. Germline V gene sequence: CDR1 MNHNS, CDR2 SASEGT. CDR3 DNA, as far as it was read: TGTGCCAGCAGTGCCCTTCGTACTCTCGAGAACACTGAA. It encodes CASSALRTLENTE. The entire CDR3 protein is CASSALRTLENTEAFF.

This clone came up many times. The read ends 3 residues before the CDR3 terminus; that terminus is restored from the germline J gene. This rearrangement joins TRBV5-1 to TRBJ1-4; D possibly corresponds to TRBD1 (6 bases). Trimming cost V 0 bases and J 4 bases, with 10 bases left between them. This CDR3 contains 15 residues. Germline loops: CDR1 SGHRS, CDR2 YFSETQ. CDR3 DNA, as far as it was read: TGCGCCAGCAGCTTGGGGACAGTAGTTAATGAAAAA. Encoded protein: CASSLGTVVNEK. The CDR3 as a whole reads CASSLGTVVNEKLFF.